The clone carrying this T cell receptor beta chain rates as medium-sized (0.01 to 0.1%). No antigen is known for it. The record originates from a study of vaccination effects on CD4 cells after COVID-19. Across the whole study: Participants were vaccinated with two doses of either the BNT162b2 or mRNA-1273 vaccine.

Study-wide points: Marked contraction was observed in infection-induced and vaccine-induced clones late after vaccination.

Culturing for about 10 days preceded CD4+ T cell isolation. Having tested negative for nucleocapsid antibodies, the vaccine recipients showed no prior SARS-CoV-2 infection. Days 3 and 7 saw half the medium replaced with IL-2 medium. Measured with immunoSEQ multiplex PCR; TCRdb has only the in-frame clones, and not every one. The table records tens of thousands of clones, about four fifths of them present only once. CDR3 length: 13 amino acids. Between the trimmed V and J ends, which lost 4 bases and 1 base, there was a span of 7 bases. Germline CDR1 reads LGHNA; CDR2 reads YNFKEQ. The chain recombines TRBV4-2 with TRBJ2-5; D gene unclear. The sequence was obtained from a human donor who received a COVID-19 vaccine. The sample was CD4+ T cells from PBMCs cultured without peptide, taken before COVID-19 vaccination. As DNA, the CDR3 is TGTGCCAGCAGCCGCCAGCTCCAAGAGACCCAGTACTTC. Amino acid sequence: CASSRQLQETQYF.